This T cell receptor beta chain was captured by sequencing in a study of neurological immune-mediated disorders (dated by TCRdb to the late 2010s). Context from the whole study: Peripheral blood TCR-beta repertoires from patients with HTLV-I-associated myelopathy (HAM/TSP), patients with multiple sclerosis, and healthy controls were compared in the study using UMI-based sequencing. Longitudinal samples, technical triplicates and paired sorted CD4+ and CD8+ T-cell subsets, alongside PBMC samples, were included among the approximately 98 TCR-beta libraries. The cohort comprised roughly 65 subjects: about 15 HAM/TSP patients, some 34 multiple sclerosis patients and around 20 healthy controls.

This clonotype was seen a handful of times. This receptor's antigen is unknown. The input lacks base qualities; no much larger clone sits a single base away. The healthy controls were volunteers from blood banks in Maryland, USA. For unsorted PBMC libraries, 2 million PBMCs were used after storage in RNAlater at -80 degrees C until RNA extraction. Peripheral blood underwent Ficoll-Hypaque density gradient centrifugation to isolate PBMCs, which were then cryopreserved in liquid nitrogen. Paper-wide results and their limitations: No identical CDR3 amino acid sequences were shared among expanded clones across subjects, suggesting private TCR-beta repertoires in all groups. TCR clonal expansion was highest in HAM/TSP patients and lowest in MS patients, with MS patients falling below even healthy controls.

cDNA was synthesized by template-switch 5'RACE using a primer carrying a 10-nucleotide random unique molecular identifier by which each TCR transcript was tagged. Every sequencing run covered 15-18 subjects and yielded more than 160 million TCR-beta sequences. The RNeasy kit was used to extract total RNA. Using the KAPA Real-time Library Amplification kit, TCR-beta VDJ regions were amplified with primers for the TCR constant region and the 5'RACE anchor. A first PCR added sample indexes and Illumina adaptors, after which a second PCR increased the library yield. After Ampure bead purification, the TCR product of roughly 650 bp was size-selected on a 2% E-gel SizeSelection system. Before pooling, library quality was assessed on a Bioanalyzer, concentration was determined with Qubit, and library quantification was performed with the Kapa Library Quantification kit. Paired-end 2 x 150 bp sequencing of the libraries was performed on an Illumina HiSeq 2500. To increase sequence diversity, roughly 24-30% phiX was spiked into each library pool. Processing in the source paper ran as follows. The quality-filtered reads were processed with the UMI-based MiGEC pipeline, whose error correction step removed more than 80% of the raw TCR sequences. VDJ genes were aligned to IMGT germline references, and each clonotype was defined by a unique CDR3 amino acid sequence together with V-J genes. Clonal expansion, Shannon diversity and CDR3 relatedness (CalcPairwiseDistances, ClusterSamples) were evaluated with VDJtools, and phylogenetic trees were built with CLCbio workbench. Clones with at least 8 unique UMIs were defined as expanded, with this threshold being based on coefficient-of-variation modelling across technical triplicates. TCRdb took the public reads, trimmed them with fastp at Q25, ran MiXCR for clone calling and kept in-frame beta chains. When rows share a CDR3 protein, they turn into one entry using the most common DNA and genes. The V and J calls here are based on TCRdb, not the publication. This sample gives tens of thousands of distinct CDR3 sequences in total; approximately 10% of them show up just once. Jointly, the top ten make up 1.8% of the sample.

The sequence was obtained from a middle-aged man in good health. The specimen was PBMCs.

CDR3 reads: CSAVVGGPYEQYF. In nucleotide form, the sequence is TGCAGCGCGGTAGTAGGGGGCCCCTACGAGCAGTACTTC. Recombination linked TRBV29-1 to TRBJ2-7, with 7 bases in between that match TRBD1. The CDR3 sequence holds 13 residues, the cysteine and phenylalanine included. Only CDR3 DNA is held: 39 bases, read in frame from base 1. For CDR1 and CDR2, the germline V gene lists SQVTM and ANQGSEA. V loses 7 bases at its end and J loses 2 bases; junction bases beyond the gene matches: 8.